One sample yielded the 32 T cell receptor beta chains listed below, sequenced in a study of blood T cells in healthy people across ages. The use of a sample-barcoded 5' primer and a J-beta primer mix characterized a second PCR of about 6 to 11 cycles. TCRdb re-derived calls from the 5' RACE reads in MiXCR, one entry per CDR3 protein. This table has around 1,700,000 distinct CDR3 sequences, approximately 28% appearing once. The sample comprised blood. The receptors here all came from a woman in her 30s in good health.

The V gene is TRBV7-2, the J gene TRBJ1-5, with 7 bases that match TRBD1. Germline CDR1 SGHTA, CDR2 FQGNSA. With V trimmed by 1 base and J by 2 bases, 8 bases remained unmatched. There are 17 residues in the CDR3. CDR3 amino acids: CASSLGDRAFGNQPQHF. Here the CDR3 DNA reads TGTGCCAGCAGCTTAGGAGACAGGGCTTTCGGCAATCAGCCCCAGCATTTT. Using reference TRBV7-2 and TRBJ1-5 for the parts outside the CDR3, the full variable domain is GAGVSQSPSNKVTEKGKDVELRCDPISGHTALYWYRQSLGQGLEFLIYFQGNSAPDKSGLPSDRFSAERTGGSVSTLTIQRTQQEDSAVYLCASSLGDRAFGNQPQHFGDGTRLSIL.

This clonotype was seen ten or more times. The chain uses TRBV2 and TRBJ2-7; D might be TRBD1 (6 bases). The CDR3 has 13 residues. Germline assignment: CDR1 SNHLY and CDR2 FYNNEI. V was cut by 4 bases and J by 5 bases, with 12 bases left in between. DNA of the CDR3: TGTGCCAGCAGTGGTGACAGGCGCCACGAGCAGTACTTC. This translates into CASSGDRRHEQYF.

This rearrangement joins TRBV15 to TRBJ2-1; 11 bases align to TRBD2. Germline V gene sequence: CDR1 LNHNV, CDR2 YYDKDF (reference sequence). The J segment lost 2 bases and the V segment lost 9 bases, leaving 9 bases of the junction unmatched. The CDR3 has 16 residues. The CDR3 loop reads CATESSGGWPYNEQFF. In nucleotides, the CDR3 is TGTGCCACTGAGTCTAGCGGGGGGTGGCCCTACAATGAGCAGTTCTTC.

In this sample, this clonotype turned up once. This chain uses TRBV21-1 with TRBJ1-2; TRBD1, the D gene given by the table, was not confirmed from the DNA. TRBV21-1 is marked as a pseudogene. CDR3 length: 17 residues. The CDR3 bases are TGTGCCAGCAGCAAGCAGACCGACAGGGGGTGTAACTATGGCTACACCTTC. It yields the protein CASSKQTDRGCNYGYTF.

Points on this clonotype: A much larger clone is a single base away; this may be a read error. V is TRBV25-1 and J is TRBJ1-6, with D possibly matching TRBD1 (6 bases). Germline V gene data show CDR1 as MGHDK and CDR2 as SYGVNS. This CDR3 region has 13 residues. CDR3 residues: CASSGTGRSPPHF. Here the CDR3 DNA reads TGTGCCAGCAGTGGTACAGGGAGATCACCCCCCCACTTT.

This clonotype was counted between two and nine times. CDR3 amino acids: CASSASGRGDTQYF. CDR3 DNA: TGTGCCAGCAGCGCGAGCGGGAGAGGAGATACGCAGTATTTT. V is TRBV11-2 and J is TRBJ2-3; TRBD2 aligns across 8 bases. J lost 5 bases, V lost 5 bases, and 6 bases had no gene match. Germline CDR1 and CDR2: SGHAT and FQNNGV. The CDR3 spans 14 residues. Using reference TRBV11-2 and TRBJ2-3 for the parts outside the CDR3, the full variable domain is EAGVAQSPRYKIIEKRQSVAFWCNPISGHATLYWYQQILGQGPKLLIQFQNNGVVDDSQLPKDRFSAERLKGVDSTLKIQPAKLEDSAVYLCASSASGRGDTQYFGPGTRLTVL.

The chain has TRBV7-2 and TRBJ2-1; TRBD2 aligns across 10 bases. The CDR3 extends over 17 amino acids. Germline assignment: CDR1 SGHTA and CDR2 FQGNSA. With 5 bases clipped from V and 2 bases from J, the junction kept 9 bases outside the gene matches. This CDR3 reads CASSRDSAGGTYNEQFF. CDR3 sequence (DNA): TGTGCCAGCAGCCGAGACTCAGCGGGAGGGACCTACAATGAGCAGTTCTTC.

V and J are TRBV27 and TRBJ2-2; 14 positions agree with TRBD2. Germline V gives CDR1 MNHEY, CDR2 SMNVEV (reference sequence). There are 22 residues in the CDR3. The ends lost 6 bases at V and 7 bases at J; junction bases unmatched: 25. DNA of the CDR3: TGTGCCAGCAGCACGATAAGACCGGGACTAGCGGGAGAAAGCGGCCACATCGGGGAGCTGTTTTTT. This codes for CASSTIRPGLAGESGHIGELFF.

This clonotype has only a few counts. The J gene is TRBJ2-7, the V gene TRBV20-1; D assignment may be TRBD1 or TRBD2 (7 bases each). The CDR3 spans 15 residues. Germline CDR1 DFQATT, CDR2 SNEGSKA (reference sequence). V gave up 7 bases and J gave up 3 bases, with 22 bases separating them. The DNA of the CDR3 is TGCAGTGGCGAGAAATTAGCAGGGGGGGACTACGAGCAGTACTTC. Translating it yields CSGEKLAGGDYEQYF.

Worth noting for this clonotype: This could be a read error, since a much larger clone is one nucleotide away. V is TRBV5-1 and J is TRBJ1-1; D remains ambiguous. The CDR3 extends over 13 amino acids. From germline, CDR1 is SGHRS and CDR2 YFSETQ. The DNA for the CDR3 is TGCGCCGGCAGCTTGGACGATTCCACTGAAGCTTTCTTT. Translation gives CAGSLDDSTEAFF.

Notes on this clonotype: One end of the junction is discordant with germline, which a read error may explain. The genes are TRBV7-8 and TRBJ2-1; weak D call: TRBD2 (6 bases). The V gene's germline CDR1 is SGHVS and CDR2 FQNEAQ. The CDR3 extends over 13 amino acids. This CDR3 is CASSISGYNEHFF. CDR3 sequence (DNA): TGTGCCAGCAGTATAAGCGGGTACAATGAGCACTTCTTC.

Only a few counts were recorded for this clonotype. This chain links TRBV18 with TRBJ1-2, with D tentatively TRBD1 (6 bases). V was cut by 3 bases and J by 6 bases, with 14 bases left in between. Germline CDR1 and CDR2: KGHSH and LQKENI. CDR3 length: 14 amino acids. CDR3: CASSPNVQGDGYTF. As DNA, the CDR3 is TGTGCCAGCTCACCGAACGTACAGGGAGATGGCTACACCTTC.

Only a few counts were recorded for this clonotype. This chain uses TRBV20-1 with TRBJ2-1; a weak D match, TRBD2 (5 bases). V lost 0 bases and J lost 8, with 11 bases in between. Germline V gene sequence: CDR1 DFQATT, CDR2 SNEGSKA (reference sequence). This CDR3 is 13 amino acids long. CDR3 DNA: TGCAGTGCTAGAGATCCCGGGAACGATGAGCAGTTCTTC. Its translation is CSARDPGNDEQFF.

The chain employs TRBV20-1 and TRBJ2-1; D may be TRBD2 (5 bases). Looked up from germline, CDR1 is DFQATT and CDR2 is SNEGSKA (reference sequence). Deletions cut 0 bases from V and 9 bases from J, with 15 bases between. The CDR3 consists of 14 residues. DNA for the CDR3: TGCAGTGCTAGAGATCCGTCACTAGATTCTGAGCAGTTCTTC. This encodes CSARDPSLDSEQFF.

This chain connects TRBV7-2 to TRBJ2-5, with 8 bases fitting TRBD2. Germline CDR1 reads SGHTA; CDR2 reads FQGNSA. CDR3 length equals 15 residues. J gave up 6 bases and V 6 bases, and 12 bases lay outside the gene matches. The CDR3 DNA reads as TGTGCCAGCAGTCTAGGACTAGCAGGGGAAAAGACCCAGTACTTC. Amino acid sequence: CASSLGLAGEKTQYF.

This clonotype was seen a handful of times. This rearrangement joins TRBV20-1 to TRBJ2-7; D not resolved. The CDR3 consists of 14 residues. The germline V gene has CDR1 DFQATT and CDR2 SNEGSKA (reference sequence). The ends were cut back, 0 bases at V and 3 bases at J, with 12 bases in the middle. The CDR3 spells CSARDRRNDYEQYF. DNA for the CDR3: TGCAGTGCTAGAGATCGTCGGAATGACTACGAGCAGTACTTC.

The V and J genes are TRBV11-2 and TRBJ2-7, with a weak D call TRBD1 (6 bases). The germline V gene has CDR1 SGHAT and CDR2 FQNNGV. Between the trimmed V and J ends, which lost 0 bases and 2 bases, there was a span of 23 bases. CDR3 length: 19 amino acids. The CDR3: CASSLDGGKGRGSTYEQYF. The CDR3 DNA reads TGTGCCAGCAGCTTAGATGGGGGAAAGGGCAGGGGCTCCACCTACGAGCAGTACTTC.

This clonotype was found many times. The chain links TRBV7-2 to TRBJ2-1; 8 bases map to TRBD2. CDR3 length: 13 residues. After removal of 3 bases from V and 8 bases from J, the junction contained 3 bases not matched to a gene. Germline-derived CDR1 and CDR2 are SGHTA and FQGNSA. CDR3 in amino acids: CASSFGAGDEQFF. In DNA, the CDR3 is TGTGCCAGCAGCTTTGGAGCGGGAGATGAGCAGTTCTTC.

V is TRBV28 and J is TRBJ2-3; D gene uncertain. With 5 bases removed from V and 2 bases from J, the gap between germline ends came to 17 bases. This CDR3 spans 16 amino acids. Germline assignment: CDR1 MDHEN and CDR2 SYDVKM. CDR3 bases: TGTGCCAGCAGTCACCGGACCCGGTTGTCCACAGATACGCAGTATTTT. It is translated as CASSHRTRLSTDTQYF. The variable domain in full, with the rest retrieved from reference TRBV28 and TRBJ2-3, is DVKVTQSSRYLVKRTGEKVFLECVQDMDHENMFWYRQDPGLGLRLIYFSYDVKMKEKGDIPEGYSVSREKKERFSLILESASTNQTSMYLCASSHRTRLSTDTQYFGPGTRLTVL.

This clonotype was seen only a few times. The chain employs TRBV29-1 and TRBJ2-5, with TRBD1 matching 8 bases. There are 12 residues in the CDR3. V was clipped by 3 bases and J by 9 bases; unmatched bases: 6. CDR1 is SQVTM, CDR2 ANQGSEA, per germline. CDR3 loop: CSVDRGQEAQYF. In DNA form, the CDR3 reads TGCAGCGTTGACAGGGGGCAGGAGGCCCAGTACTTC. The variable domain in full, completed from reference TRBV29-1 and TRBJ2-5, reads SAVISQKPSRDICQRGTSLTIQCQVDSQVTMMFWYRQQPGQSLTLIATANQGSEATYESGFVIDKFPISRPNLTFSTLTVSNMSPEDSSIYLCSVDRGQEAQYFGPGTRLLVL.

The V call is TRBV12-5, the J call TRBJ1-1; D remains unclear. Germline V lookup: CDR1 LGHNT, CDR2 FRNRAP. The CDR3 covers 13 residues. V lost 0 bases to trimming and J lost 3 bases, with 5 bases between them. The CDR3 loop reads CASGLVRDTEAFF. The CDR3 DNA sequence: TGTGCTAGTGGTTTGGTACGGGACACTGAAGCTTTCTTT.

The chain recombines TRBV7-9 with TRBJ2-2; 9 bases line up with TRBD1. V was clipped by 6 bases and J by 1 base; unmatched bases: 15. Germline V gives CDR1 SEHNR, CDR2 FQNEAQ (reference sequence). The CDR3 is made up of 19 amino acids. CDR3 DNA sequence: TGTGCCAGCAGACTCATAGGGGACAGGGAAGAACTGAACACCGGGGAGCTGTTTTTT. This gives the protein CASRLIGDREELNTGELFF.

This clonotype was recorded at least ten times. The J gene is TRBJ2-1, the V gene TRBV29-1, with 13 bases matching TRBD2. Looked up from germline, CDR1 is SQVTM and CDR2 is ANQGSEA. V trimming: 4 bases; J trimming: 8 bases; junction bases outside the gene matches: 5. The CDR3 extends over 14 amino acids. The CDR3 reads CSVAGLAGTDEQFF. DNA for the CDR3: TGCAGCGTTGCGGGACTAGCGGGGACCGATGAGCAGTTCTTC.

This clonotype occurred a few times. Germline is not matched at one junction end, which may reflect a read error. The chain combines TRBV5-1 with TRBJ2-5; maybe TRBD2 (5 bases). Germline V gene lookup returns CDR1 SGHRS and CDR2 YFSETQ. This CDR3 comprises 15 residues. CDR3 DNA: TGCACCAGCAGCTTGGCGCCGGGGTCCGAAGAGACCCAGTACTTC. As protein: CTSSLAPGSEETQYF.

The chain joins TRBV10-3 to TRBJ2-7, with TRBD2 matching 7 bases. The germline CDR1 and CDR2 sequences are ENHRY and SYGVKD. The CDR3 covers 12 residues. V was clipped by 10 bases and J by 4 bases; unmatched bases: 7. The CDR3 loop reads CATRDGRYEQYF. Written as DNA, the CDR3 is TGTGCCACCCGGGACGGGAGGTACGAGCAGTACTTC.

The chain recombines TRBV3-1 with TRBJ2-5; D perhaps matches TRBD1 (5 bases). CDR1 is LGHDT and CDR2 is YNNKEL in the germline V gene (reference sequence). This CDR3 comprises 14 residues. V was shortened by 4 bases and J by 9 bases, with 18 bases between the two germline ends. For the CDR3, the DNA is TGTGCCAGCAGCCCGGAGTCGGCAGGGAAGGCCCAGTACTTC. Translation: CASSPESAGKAQYF.

The gene calls are TRBV3-1 and TRBJ2-5; TRBD2 matches at 11 bases. CDR3 length: 17 residues. From germline, CDR1 is LGHDT and CDR2 YNNKEL (reference sequence). The V gene end was trimmed by 6 bases and the J gene end by 6 bases; junction bases not matched to a gene: 15. CDR3 region: CASSPRLAGPTEKTQYF. The CDR3 nucleotides read TGTGCCAGCAGTCCTAGACTAGCGGGGCCCACGGAAAAGACCCAGTACTTC.

The rearrangement links TRBV12-5 to TRBJ2-3; no firm D call. The length of the CDR3 is 14 residues. The germline V gene encodes CDR1 LGHNT and CDR2 FRNRAP. V was cut by 1 base and J by 2 bases, with 7 bases left in between. The CDR3 is CASGLGGFTDTQYF. The CDR3 DNA reads as TGTGCTAGTGGTTTGGGCGGATTCACAGATACGCAGTATTTT.

A remark on this clonotype: A much larger clone differs by one base, so this may be a read error. The V gene is TRBV10-3, the J gene TRBJ2-7; 7 nucleotides align to TRBD1. CDR1 ENHRY and CDR2 SYGVKD come from the germline V gene. This CDR3 comprises 14 residues. CDR3 coding DNA: TGTGCCATCAGTGAGGGGACAGACTCCTACGAGGAGTACTTC. This gives the protein CAISEGTDSYEEYF.

This clonotype was found a few times. CDR3: CASNLDRADTGELFF. The CDR3 DNA is TGTGCCAGCAACCTGGACAGGGCGGACACCGGGGAGCTGTTTTTT. The chain has TRBV6-1 and TRBJ2-2; the match to TRBD1 covers 8 bases. The trim removed 7 bases at V and 3 bases at J, leaving 7 bases unmatched. Per germline, CDR1 MNHNS and CDR2 SASEGT. This CDR3 has 15 residues.

The gene calls are TRBV2 and TRBJ2-7; maybe TRBD1 (6 bases). The CDR3 spans 12 residues. Between the trimmed V and J ends, which lost 6 bases and 2 bases, there was a span of 8 bases. Germline V CDR1 and CDR2: SNHLY, FYNNEI. The CDR3 sequence is CASRAGAYEQYF. The CDR3 nucleotides read TGTGCCAGCAGGGCAGGGGCCTACGAGCAGTACTTC.

Comments on this clonotype: It may be a read error: a sequence one base away is much more abundant. V is TRBV10-1 and J is TRBJ2-3; TRBD1 agrees at 11 bases. J was trimmed by 3 bases and V by 2 bases; bases with no gene match: 10. Germline-derived CDR1 and CDR2 are WNHNN and SYGVQD (reference sequence). The CDR3 spans 18 residues. CDR3 sequence (DNA): TGCGCCAGCAGTGAGGGTCGGACAGGGGGCAACGTAACAGATACGCAGTATTTT. Protein sequence: CASSEGRTGGNVTDTQYF.